The source of this T cell receptor beta chain is a study of T cell clones after liver transplantation. Repertoires were generated with immunoSEQ multiplex PCR, while TCRdb's copy carries only in-frame clones and drops some. The sample records about 11,000 clones, 60% to 75% being singletons. V shed 1 base and J 5 bases; nucleotides not matched to a gene: 9. Looked up from germline, CDR1 is LNHDA and CDR2 is SQIVND (reference sequence). CDR3 length: 16 amino acids. Sequenced here: CD4+ T cells from blood, sampled around 32 months after liver transplant. The TCR originated in a human patient who received a liver transplant. Some T cells may arise from the graft donor. This sequence joins TRBV19 and TRBJ1-1; 8 bases line up with TRBD1. The CDR3 sequence: CASSIGPRGLLTEAFF. The CDR3 coding sequence is TGTGCCAGTAGTATAGGTCCCAGGGGGCTTTTGACTGAAGCTTTCTTT.